These 19 T cell receptor beta chains originate from one sample sequenced in a study of cytomegalovirus exposure and HLA in healthy donors. The data were produced by immunoSEQ multiplex PCR, yet TCRdb's version contains in-frame clones alone and is incomplete. The repertoire holds approximately 220,000 clones, with 85% to 90% as singletons. The sequenced sample consisted of PBMCs. Source of these receptors: a man younger than 35 in good health and CMV-seronegative.

The chain has TRBV5-6 and TRBJ2-3; 7 bases fit TRBD2. This CDR3 has 15 residues. After removal of 1 base from V and 8 bases from J, the junction contained 10 bases not matched to a gene. In germline, CDR1 is SGHDT, CDR2 YYEEEE. The CDR3: CASSLISGTTLTQYF. CDR3 DNA sequence: TGTGCCAGCAGCTTGATTAGTGGGACTACTCTTACGCAGTATTTT.

In its sample, this clone was seen once. Other DNA variants within this sample encode the same CDR3. The chain carries TRBV28 and TRBJ1-2; tentative D call: TRBD1 (5 bases). Trimming shortened V by 6 bases and J by 5 bases, and 10 bases separated the two germline ends. Germline lookup yields CDR1 MDHEN and CDR2 SYDVKM. The CDR3 is 12 amino acids. The CDR3: CASSGGGYGYTF. In nucleotides, the CDR3 is TGTGCCAGCAGCGGGGGTGGGTATGGCTACACCTTC.

The chain couples TRBV9 to TRBJ2-6; 7 nucleotides line up with TRBD2. Germline V gene sequence: CDR1 SGDLS, CDR2 YYNGEE. The CDR3 covers 15 residues. The trim removed 4 bases at V and 3 bases at J, leaving 4 bases unmatched. DNA of the CDR3: TGTGCCAGCAGCCCCCGGGGGGTTGGGGCCAACGTCCTGACTTTC. Amino acid sequence: CASSPRGVGANVLTF.

This clone has more than one count but fewer than ten. V and J are TRBV4-2 and TRBJ2-5; tentative D call: TRBD2 (5 bases). The germline gives CDR1 LGHNA, CDR2 YNFKEQ. Deletions cut 0 bases from V and 5 bases from J, with 13 bases between. The length of the CDR3 is 15 residues. The CDR3 loop reads CASSQDPGTWETQYF. Written as DNA, the CDR3 is TGTGCCAGCAGCCAAGACCCGGGAACGTGGGAGACCCAGTACTTC.

The V gene is TRBV9, the J gene TRBJ2-3; D is unclear. CDR1 SGDLS and CDR2 YYNGEE come from the germline V gene. Trimming cost V 0 bases and J 5 bases, with 13 bases left between them. The CDR3 is 15 residues long. CDR3 sequence: CASSVAVRQVDTQYF. The CDR3 DNA reads TGTGCCAGCAGCGTAGCGGTCAGGCAGGTAGATACGCAGTATTTT. Supplemented by reference TRBV9 and TRBJ2-3, the full variable domain reads DSGVTQTPKHLITATGQRVTLRCSPRSGDLSVYWYQQSLDQGLQFLIQYYNGEERAKGNILERFSAQQFPDLHSELNLSSLELGDSALYFCASSVAVRQVDTQYFGPGTRLTVL.

The CDR3 reads CASSPEYQETQYF. CDR3 sequence (DNA): TGCGCCAGCAGCCCGGAGTACCAAGAGACCCAGTACTTC. This sequence joins TRBV5-1 and TRBJ2-5; no clear D. Germline CDR1 is SGHRS and CDR2 is YFSETQ. The V end lost 4 bases, the J end lost 0 bases, and 7 bases lay between the germline ends. This CDR3 has 13 residues.

The CDR3 DNA reads as TGTGCCAGCAGTGAATCAGGACAGGGGGGATTTGGGTATGGCTACACCTTC. Its protein is CASSESGQGGFGYGYTF. The chain couples TRBV27 to TRBJ1-2; 10 bases are a match to TRBD1. V lost 5 bases, J lost 5 bases, and 14 bases stayed unmatched. The CDR3 contains 17 residues. Germline CDR1 is MNHEY and CDR2 is SMNVEV (reference sequence).

The genes are TRBV10-3 and TRBJ1-2, with 8 bases aligning to TRBD1. CDR3 length: 15 amino acids. Germline V CDR1 and CDR2: ENHRY, SYGVKD. Losses at the gene ends were 2 bases for V and 5 bases for J; bases not matched to a gene: 7. CDR3 nucleotides: TGTGCCATCAGTGAGGGACAGGGTGCCCGATATGGCTACACCTTC. Translated, it gives CAISEGQGARYGYTF.

The CDR3 nucleotides are TGTGCCATACTAGCGGCTAGCACAGATACGCAGTATTTT. Translation: CAILAASTDTQYF. The rearrangement joins TRBV28 to TRBJ2-3; TRBD2 matches at 8 bases. Germline CDR1 reads MDHEN; CDR2 reads SYDVKM. J was trimmed by 0 bases and V by 10 bases; bases with no gene match: 3. This CDR3 has 13 residues. Full variable domain (rest looked up from reference TRBV28 and TRBJ2-3): DVKVTQSSRYLVKRTGEKVFLECVQDMDHENMFWYRQDPGLGLRLIYFSYDVKMKEKGDIPEGYSVSREKKERFSLILESASTNQTSMYLCAILAASTDTQYFGPGTRLTVL.

The V and J genes are TRBV19 and TRBJ1-5; 7 nucleotides align to TRBD1. Germline CDR1 reads LNHDA; CDR2 reads SQIVND (reference sequence). CDR3 size: 17 residues. The ends lost 7 bases at V and 0 bases at J; junction bases unmatched: 12. CDR3 coding DNA: TGTGCCAGTACCGATAGGGACAGATTCAGTAGCAATCAGCCCCAGCATTTT. Amino acids: CASTDRDRFSSNQPQHF.

This sequence joins TRBV28 and TRBJ2-5; 15 nucleotides line up with TRBD2. The CDR3 contains 16 residues. The junction had 8 bases not matched to a gene; V was cut back by 8 bases and J by 4 bases. Germline assignment: CDR1 MDHEN and CDR2 SYDVKM. CDR3 DNA: TGTGCCAGCTCCGGACTAGCGGGGGGGCCTGGAGAGACCCAGTACTTC. Translated: CASSGLAGGPGETQYF. Together with reference TRBV28 and TRBJ2-5, the CDR3 gives the full variable domain: DVKVTQSSRYLVKRTGEKVFLECVQDMDHENMFWYRQDPGLGLRLIYFSYDVKMKEKGDIPEGYSVSREKKERFSLILESASTNQTSMYLCASSGLAGGPGETQYFGPGTRLLVL.

This clone showed up just once. This sequence joins TRBV7-9 and TRBJ2-7, with 8 bases aligning to TRBD1. Germline V lookup: CDR1 SEHNR, CDR2 FQNEAQ (reference sequence). V shed 6 bases, J shed 2 bases, and the junction held 3 bases outside the gene matches. The CDR3 extends over 13 amino acids. The CDR3: CASRGTGAYEQYF. As DNA, the CDR3 is TGTGCCAGCAGGGGGACAGGAGCCTACGAGCAGTACTTC.

This chain joins TRBV6-5 and TRBJ1-1; no firm D call. The V and J ends lost 6 bases and 7 bases respectively, with 18 bases between them. This CDR3 region has 14 residues. In germline, CDR1 is MNHEY, CDR2 SVGAGI. This CDR3 is CASSRLLLPIEAFF. In DNA, the CDR3 is TGTGCCAGCAGCCGCCTACTCCTCCCGATTGAAGCTTTCTTT.

The V gene is TRBV5-1, the J gene TRBJ1-1; D is perhaps TRBD1 (5 bases). V was shortened by 5 bases and J by 3 bases, with 5 bases between the two germline ends. Germline values: CDR1 SGHRS, CDR2 YFSETQ. The length of the CDR3 is 11 residues. The CDR3 loop is CASRGDTEAFF. Written as DNA, the CDR3 is TGCGCCAGCAGAGGGGACACTGAAGCTTTCTTT.

This rearrangement joins TRBV4-1 to TRBJ1-3; D not resolved. Germline V gives CDR1 MGHRA, CDR2 YSYEKL. This CDR3 has 15 amino acids. V lost 1 base to trimming and J lost 0 bases, with 7 bases between them. CDR3 in DNA: TGCGCCAGCAGCCAAGGCAGGTCCTCTGGAAACACCATATATTTT. It specifies CASSQGRSSGNTIYF.

The V call is TRBV5-4, the J call TRBJ1-5, with 10 bases identical to TRBD1. CDR3 length: 19 residues. V lost 3 bases and J lost 0; bases outside the gene matches: 12. Per germline, CDR1 SGHNT and CDR2 YYREEE (reference sequence). The CDR3 spells CASSSGPGTGAYSNQPQHF. CDR3 DNA: TGTGCCAGCAGCTCGGGCCCCGGGACAGGGGCGTATAGCAATCAGCCCCAGCATTTT.

V gene TRBV27 combines with J gene TRBJ1-1; 7 nucleotides line up with TRBD1. The junction had 5 bases not matched to a gene; V was cut back by 2 bases and J by 11 bases. Per the germline V gene, CDR1 is MNHEY and CDR2 is SMNVEV (reference sequence). This CDR3 has 12 residues. The CDR3 DNA reads as TGTGCCAGCAGTTTAAGACAGGGAAGGGCTTTCTTT. Protein product: CASSLRQGRAFF.

V and J are TRBV9 and TRBJ1-2; maybe TRBD1 (5 bases). V gave up 7 bases and J gave up 4 bases, with 17 bases separating them. This CDR3 spans 14 amino acids. CDR1 and CDR2 (germline): SGDLS, YYNGEE. Written as DNA, the CDR3 is TGTGCCAGCGAAAAAGGGATTGGGGCCTATGGCTACACCTTC. This sequence encodes CASEKGIGAYGYTF.

The CDR3 sequence is CASSITKLSEQFF. The CDR3 DNA follows: TGTGCCAGTAGTATTACAAAACTATCTGAGCAGTTCTTC. The chain employs TRBV19 and TRBJ2-1; D is unresolved. The V gene's germline CDR1 is LNHDA and CDR2 SQIVND (reference sequence). The CDR3 has 13 residues. Trimming cost V 3 bases and J 9 bases, with 12 bases left between them.